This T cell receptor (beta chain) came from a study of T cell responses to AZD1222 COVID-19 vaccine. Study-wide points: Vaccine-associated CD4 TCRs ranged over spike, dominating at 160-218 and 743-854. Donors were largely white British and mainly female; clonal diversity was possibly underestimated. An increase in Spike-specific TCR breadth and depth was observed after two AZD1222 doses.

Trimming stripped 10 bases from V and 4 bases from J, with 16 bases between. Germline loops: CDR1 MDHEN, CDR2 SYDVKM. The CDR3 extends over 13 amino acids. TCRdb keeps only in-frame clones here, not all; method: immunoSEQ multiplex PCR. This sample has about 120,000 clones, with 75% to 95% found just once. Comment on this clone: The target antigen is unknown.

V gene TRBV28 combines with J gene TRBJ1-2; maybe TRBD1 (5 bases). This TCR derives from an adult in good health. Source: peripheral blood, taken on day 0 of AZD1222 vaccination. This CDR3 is CATSGPLRYGYTF. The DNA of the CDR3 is TGTGCCACCTCGGGACCCCTTCGCTATGGCTACACCTTC.